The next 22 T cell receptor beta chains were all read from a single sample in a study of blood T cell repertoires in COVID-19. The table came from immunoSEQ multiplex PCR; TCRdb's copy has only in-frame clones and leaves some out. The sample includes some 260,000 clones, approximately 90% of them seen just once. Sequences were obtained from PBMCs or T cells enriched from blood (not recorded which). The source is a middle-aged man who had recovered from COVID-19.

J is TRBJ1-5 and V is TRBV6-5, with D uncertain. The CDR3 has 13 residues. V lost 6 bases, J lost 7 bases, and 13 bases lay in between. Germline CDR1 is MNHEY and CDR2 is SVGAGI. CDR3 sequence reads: CASSGLPPQPQHF. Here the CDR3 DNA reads TGTGCCAGCAGCGGACTGCCCCCCCAGCCCCAGCATTTT.

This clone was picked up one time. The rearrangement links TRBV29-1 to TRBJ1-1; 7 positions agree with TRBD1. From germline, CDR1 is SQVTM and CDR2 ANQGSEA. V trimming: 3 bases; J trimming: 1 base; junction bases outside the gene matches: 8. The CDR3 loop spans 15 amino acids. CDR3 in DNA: TGCAGCGTTGACAACCCCGGGACAGAGAACACTGAAGCTTTCTTT. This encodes CSVDNPGTENTEAFF.

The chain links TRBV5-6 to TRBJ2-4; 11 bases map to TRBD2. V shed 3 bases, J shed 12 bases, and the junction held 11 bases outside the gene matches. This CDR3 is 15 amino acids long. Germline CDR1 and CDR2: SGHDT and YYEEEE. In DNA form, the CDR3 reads TGTGCCAGCAGCTCACTAGCGGGGGAGTACTATTCTCAGTACTTC. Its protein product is CASSSLAGEYYSQYF.

The chain's CDR3 is CASSKGQSTEAFF. The CDR3 region has the DNA TGTGCCAGCAGCAAAGGACAGTCAACTGAAGCTTTCTTT. The gene calls are TRBV7-3 and TRBJ1-1; the D gene is possibly TRBD1 (6 bases). The ends were cut back, 5 bases at V and 5 bases at J, with 12 bases in the middle. Germline lookup yields CDR1 SGHTA and CDR2 FQGTGA. The CDR3 consists of 13 residues.

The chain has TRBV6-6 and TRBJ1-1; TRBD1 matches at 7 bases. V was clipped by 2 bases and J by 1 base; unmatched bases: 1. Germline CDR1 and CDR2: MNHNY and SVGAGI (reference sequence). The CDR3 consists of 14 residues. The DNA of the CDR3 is TGTGCCAGCAGTTACGACAGGGCGAACACTGAAGCTTTCTTT. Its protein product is CASSYDRANTEAFF.

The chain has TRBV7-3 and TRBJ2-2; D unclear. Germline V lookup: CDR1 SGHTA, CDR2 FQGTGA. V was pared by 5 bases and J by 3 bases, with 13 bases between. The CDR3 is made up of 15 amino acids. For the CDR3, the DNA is TGTGCCAGCAGCCCCCGATCCCAGTACACCGGGGAGCTGTTTTTT. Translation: CASSPRSQYTGELFF.

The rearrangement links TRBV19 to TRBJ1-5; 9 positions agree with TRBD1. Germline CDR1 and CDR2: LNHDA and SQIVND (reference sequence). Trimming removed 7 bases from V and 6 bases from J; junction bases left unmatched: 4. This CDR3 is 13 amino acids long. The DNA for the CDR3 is TGTGCCAGTAACAGGGGGCGCGGTCAGCCCCAGCATTTT. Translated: CASNRGRGQPQHF. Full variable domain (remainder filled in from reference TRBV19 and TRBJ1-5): DGGITQSPKYLFRKEGQNVTLSCEQNLNHDAMYWYRQDPGQGLRLIYYSQIVNDFQKGDIAEGYSVSREKKESFPLTVTSAQKNPTAFYLCASNRGRGQPQHFGDGTRLSIL.

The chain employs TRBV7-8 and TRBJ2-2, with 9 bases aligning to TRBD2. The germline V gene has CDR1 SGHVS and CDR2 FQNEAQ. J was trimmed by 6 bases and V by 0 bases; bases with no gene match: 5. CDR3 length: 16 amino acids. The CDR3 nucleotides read TGTGCCAGCAGCTTAGCGGGCGGGGGGGCCGCCGGGGAGCTGTTTTTT. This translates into CASSLAGGGAAGELFF.

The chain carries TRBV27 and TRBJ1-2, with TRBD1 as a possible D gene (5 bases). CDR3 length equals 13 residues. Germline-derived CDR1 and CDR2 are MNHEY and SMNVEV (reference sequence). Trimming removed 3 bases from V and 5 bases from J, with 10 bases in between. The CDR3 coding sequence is TGTGCCAGCAGTTTGGGGGGGAGGTATGGCTACACCTTC. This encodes CASSLGGRYGYTF.

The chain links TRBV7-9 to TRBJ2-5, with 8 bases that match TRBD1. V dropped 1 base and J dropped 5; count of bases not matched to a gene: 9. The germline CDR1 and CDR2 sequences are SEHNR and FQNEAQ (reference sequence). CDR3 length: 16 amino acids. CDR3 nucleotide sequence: TGTGCCAGCAGCTTAGACATGACAGGGGTCGTGGAGACCCAGTACTTC. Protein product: CASSLDMTGVVETQYF. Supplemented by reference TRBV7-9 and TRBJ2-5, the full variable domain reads DTGVSQNPRHKITKRGQNVTFRCDPISEHNRLYWYRQTLGQGPEFLTYFQNEAQLEKSRLLSDRFSAERPKGSFSTLEIQRTEQGDSAMYLCASSLDMTGVVETQYFGPGTRLLVL.

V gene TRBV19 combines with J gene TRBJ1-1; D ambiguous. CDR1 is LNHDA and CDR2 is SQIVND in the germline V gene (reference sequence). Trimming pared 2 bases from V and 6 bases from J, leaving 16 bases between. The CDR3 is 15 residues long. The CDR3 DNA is TGTGCCAGTAGTATAAGGTACGGACGCGGGTCTGAAGCTTTCTTT. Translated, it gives CASSIRYGRGSEAFF.

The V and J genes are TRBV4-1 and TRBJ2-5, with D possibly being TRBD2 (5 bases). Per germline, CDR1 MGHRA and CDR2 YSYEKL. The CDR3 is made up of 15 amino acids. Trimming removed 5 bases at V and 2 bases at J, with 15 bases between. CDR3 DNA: TGCGCCAGCAGCTACCTACGGGGTCAGCAAGAGACCCAGTACTTC. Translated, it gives CASSYLRGQQETQYF.

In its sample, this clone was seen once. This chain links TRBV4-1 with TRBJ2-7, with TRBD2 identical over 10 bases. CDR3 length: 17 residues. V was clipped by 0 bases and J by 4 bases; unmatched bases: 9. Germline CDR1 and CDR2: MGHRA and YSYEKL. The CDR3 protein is CASSQDGLAGVEYEQYF. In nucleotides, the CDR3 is TGCGCCAGCAGCCAAGATGGTCTAGCGGGAGTCGAGTACGAGCAGTACTTC.

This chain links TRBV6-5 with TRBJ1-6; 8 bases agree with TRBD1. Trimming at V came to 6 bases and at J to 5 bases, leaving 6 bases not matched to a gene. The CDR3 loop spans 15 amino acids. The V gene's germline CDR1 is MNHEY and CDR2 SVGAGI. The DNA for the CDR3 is TGTGCCAGCAGCCCAGGGGGCAGCGATAATTCACCCCTCCACTTT. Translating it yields CASSPGGSDNSPLHF.

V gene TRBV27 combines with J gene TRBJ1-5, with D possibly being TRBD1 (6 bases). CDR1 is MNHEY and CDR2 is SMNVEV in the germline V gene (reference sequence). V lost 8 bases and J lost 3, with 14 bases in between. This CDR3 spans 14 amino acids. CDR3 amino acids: CASAVQGTNQPQHF. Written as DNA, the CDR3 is TGTGCCAGCGCGGTCCAGGGGACCAATCAGCCCCAGCATTTT.

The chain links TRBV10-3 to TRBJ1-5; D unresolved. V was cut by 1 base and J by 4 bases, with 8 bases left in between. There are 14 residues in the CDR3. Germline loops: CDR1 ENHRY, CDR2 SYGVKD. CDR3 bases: TGTGCCATCAGTGAGTTAGCAGTTAATCAGCCCCAGCATTTT. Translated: CAISELAVNQPQHF.

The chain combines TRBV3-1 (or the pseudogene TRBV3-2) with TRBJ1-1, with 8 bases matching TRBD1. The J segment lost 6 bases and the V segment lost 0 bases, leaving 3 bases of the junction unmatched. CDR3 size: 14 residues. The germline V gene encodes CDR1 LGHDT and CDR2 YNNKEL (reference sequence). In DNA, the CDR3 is TGTGCCAGCAGCCAAGAGGACAGGGTCTCTGAAGCTTTCTTT. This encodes CASSQEDRVSEAFF.

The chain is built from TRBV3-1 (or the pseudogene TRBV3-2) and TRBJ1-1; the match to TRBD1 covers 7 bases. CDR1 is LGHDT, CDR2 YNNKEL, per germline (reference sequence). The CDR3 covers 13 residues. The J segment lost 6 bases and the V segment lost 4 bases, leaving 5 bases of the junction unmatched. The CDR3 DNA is TGTGCCAGCAGCCTCCAGGGGGTACCTGAAGCTTTCTTT. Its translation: CASSLQGVPEAFF.

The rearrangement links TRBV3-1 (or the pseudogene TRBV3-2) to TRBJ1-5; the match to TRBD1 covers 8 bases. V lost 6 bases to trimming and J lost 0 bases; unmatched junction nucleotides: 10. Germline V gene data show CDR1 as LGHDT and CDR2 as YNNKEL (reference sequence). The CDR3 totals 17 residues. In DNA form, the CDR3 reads TGTGCCAGCAGTTCCGGGACAGGATTTTATAGCAATCAGCCCCAGCATTTT. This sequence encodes CASSSGTGFYSNQPQHF.

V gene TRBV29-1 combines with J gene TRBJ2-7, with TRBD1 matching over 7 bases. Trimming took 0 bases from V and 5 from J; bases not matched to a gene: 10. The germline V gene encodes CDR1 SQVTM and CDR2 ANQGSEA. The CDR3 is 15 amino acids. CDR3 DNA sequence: TGCAGCGTTGAAGATACTGGTCAAAGGGGGCACGAGCAGTACTTC. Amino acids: CSVEDTGQRGHEQYF.

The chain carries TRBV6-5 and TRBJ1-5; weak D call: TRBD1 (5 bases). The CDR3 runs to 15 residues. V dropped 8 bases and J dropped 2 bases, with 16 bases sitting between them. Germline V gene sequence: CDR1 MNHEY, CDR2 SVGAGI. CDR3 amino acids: CASGGAGFGNQPQHF. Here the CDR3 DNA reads TGTGCCAGCGGCGGGGCAGGGTTCGGCAATCAGCCCCAGCATTTT.

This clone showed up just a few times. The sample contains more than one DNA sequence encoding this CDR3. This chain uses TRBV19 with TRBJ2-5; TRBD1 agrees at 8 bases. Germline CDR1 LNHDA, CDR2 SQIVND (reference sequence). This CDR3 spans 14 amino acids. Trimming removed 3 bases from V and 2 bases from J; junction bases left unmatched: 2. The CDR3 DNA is TGTGCCAGTAGTATTACAGGGGGGCAAGAGACCCAGTACTTC. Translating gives CASSITGGQETQYF.